This T cell receptor (beta chain) was observed in a study of T cells in Graves' hyperthyroidism and ophthalmopathy. As for the study in general: Prior to any treatment, at the point of initial diagnosis, peripheral blood was collected. Study-wide results and caveats: Separating ophthalmopathy from stable hyperthyroidism was achieved by a 13 V-J model.

Exclusion of patients followed from uncontrolled infection, other autoimmune disease, pregnancy or lactation. Diagnosing involved the use of clinical symptoms, serum thyroxine and TRAb, thyroid ultrasound and orbital computed tomography. TCR beta CDR3 regions were amplified from RNA transcripts. First-round RT-PCR targeting the TCR CDR3 was performed with the HTBI primer set. Using its own MiXCR run on the multiplex PCR reads, TCRdb lists one record per CDR3 protein. The sample holds 280,000 or so distinct CDR3 sequences, around 25% seen once. This clonotype was detected ten times or more. Its specificity is not known. The V gene's germline CDR1 is SGHRS and CDR2 YFSETQ. With 4 bases removed from V and 5 bases from J, the gap between germline ends came to 18 bases. The length of the CDR3 is 15 residues.

The sample was blood. The chain combines TRBV5-1 with TRBJ1-1, with a possible D match to TRBD1 (5 bases). The sequence was obtained from a man in his forties with Graves' hyperthyroidism that later progressed to Graves' ophthalmopathy. CDR3 coding DNA: TGCGCCAGCAGCCCGCGGGGGGACCCCAGGACTGAAGCTTTCTTT. Translation: CASSPRGDPRTEAFF.